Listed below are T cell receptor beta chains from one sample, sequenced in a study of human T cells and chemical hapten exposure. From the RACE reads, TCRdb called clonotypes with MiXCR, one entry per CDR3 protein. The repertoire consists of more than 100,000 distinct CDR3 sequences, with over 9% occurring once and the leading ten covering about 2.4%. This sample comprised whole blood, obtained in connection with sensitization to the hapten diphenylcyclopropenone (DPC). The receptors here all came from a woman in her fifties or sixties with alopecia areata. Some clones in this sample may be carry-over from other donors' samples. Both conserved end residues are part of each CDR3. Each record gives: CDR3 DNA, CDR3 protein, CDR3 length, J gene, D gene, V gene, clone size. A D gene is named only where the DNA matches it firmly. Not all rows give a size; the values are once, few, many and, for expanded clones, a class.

TGTGCCAGCAGCTCGCTCGACCGGGACAACGAAAAACTGTTTTTT,CASSSLDRDNEKLFF,15,TRBJ1-4,-,TRBV5-6,-
TGTGCCAGCTCACCAGGGACTAGCGCGTACAATGAGCAGTTCTTC,CASSPGTSAYNEQFF,15,TRBJ2-1,TRBD2,TRBV18,few
TGTGCCAGCAGCCAGGTGCTAGCTGGGGCCAACGTCCTGACTTTC,CASSQVLAGANVLTF,15,TRBJ2-6,-,TRBV3-1,many
TGTGCCAGCAGCTTAATGCGGGGGGGCCCTGAGCAGTTCTTC,CASSLMRGGPEQFF,14,TRBJ2-1,TRBD2,TRBV7-9,few
TGCAGCGTTGAAGATAAGAGGAGTGAAGCTTTCTTT,CSVEDKRSEAFF,12,TRBJ1-1,-,TRBV29-1,-
TGTGCCAGCAGGCATCCGGGACAGATCACAGATACGCAGTATTTT,CASRHPGQITDTQYF,15,TRBJ2-3,TRBD1,TRBV7-9,many
TGTGCCAGCAGTATCTGGAATTCACCCCTCCACTTT,CASSIWNSPLHF,12,TRBJ1-6,-,TRBV12-3/TRBV12-4,few
TGTGCCAGCAGCCCCGGGCCTGCTCATGGCTACACCTTC,CASSPGPAHGYTF,13,TRBJ1-2,-,TRBV12-3/TRBV12-4,-
TGTGCCAGCAGCCCCCAATTCAACTATGGCTACACCTTC,CASSPQFNYGYTF,13,TRBJ1-2,-,TRBV6-5,-
TGTGCCAGCGCAACCCCAGGGGCAGCAGATACGCAGTATTTT,CASATPGAADTQYF,14,TRBJ2-3,-,TRBV28,-
TGTGCCACCAGTGATTGGGTAGCGGGAGATTTTGGAGATACGCAGTATTTT,CATSDWVAGDFGDTQYF,17,TRBJ2-3,TRBD2,TRBV24-1,few
TGCAGCGTTGATCAGGGACGGTCCCAGGGGACCCAGTACTTC,CSVDQGRSQGTQYF,14,TRBJ2-5,-,TRBV29-1,-
TGTGCCAGCAGCCCCGGGACTAGCGGGAGGAGGTTCCAGCGTGAGCAGTTCTTC,CASSPGTSGRRFQREQFF,18,TRBJ2-1,TRBD2,TRBV7-2,many
TGTGCCACCAGCAGAGATACACATACCCACGAGCAGTACTTC,CATSRDTHTHEQYF,14,TRBJ2-7,-,TRBV15,-
TGCGCCAGCAGCGTAGGGGCTAGGTTTCTCGATGAGCAGTTCTTC,CASSVGARFLDEQFF,15,TRBJ2-1,-,TRBV5-1,few
TGTGCCAGCAGCTCCAGAGGAACCGGGGAGCTGTTTTTT,CASSSRGTGELFF,13,TRBJ2-2,-,TRBV5-6,-
TGTGCCAGCAGTTACTCGACTAGAACAGATACGCAGTATTTT,CASSYSTRTDTQYF,14,TRBJ2-3,-,TRBV6-5,few
TGTGCCAGCAGTTACGTCTACAGGGCAAGGGGGACTGAAGCTTTCTTT,CASSYVYRARGTEAFF,16,TRBJ1-1,-,TRBV6-2/TRBV6-3,many
TGCAGTGCTCCAGAGCTAGCGGGAGTGGTCAAAAACATTCAGTACTTC,CSAPELAGVVKNIQYF,16,TRBJ2-4,TRBD2,TRBV20-1,many
TGCGCCAGCAGCCCAAACCCGGGACAAAGGGGCGAGCAGTACTTC,CASSPNPGQRGEQYF,15,TRBJ2-7,-,TRBV5-1,few
TGTGCCAGCAGGGGACAGGGGGGAGCTTTCTTT,CASRGQGGAFF,11,TRBJ1-1,TRBD1,TRBV6-1,once
TGTGCCAGCAGTGCGCCGGGGAATGAGCAGTTCTTC,CASSAPGNEQFF,12,TRBJ2-1,-,TRBV6-6,few
TGTGCCAGCAGTCCATTCCAGGGGCTGAACACTGAAGCTTTCTTT,CASSPFQGLNTEAFF,15,TRBJ1-1,-,TRBV27,few
TGTGCCAGCAGCGTAATGGGGGACGGAAAAGATGGCTACACCTTC,CASSVMGDGKDGYTF,15,TRBJ1-2,-,TRBV9,few
TGTGCCAGCAGCGTAGAATCGGCGGGACACGAGCAGTACTTC,CASSVESAGHEQYF,14,TRBJ2-7,-,TRBV9,few
TGTGCCAGCAGTAGTACGAGTCAACAGCCCCAGCATTTT,CASSSTSQQPQHF,13,TRBJ1-5,-,TRBV12-3/TRBV12-4,many
TGCGCCAGCAGCTTGGGTGCGGCGAACTCTGGAAACACCATATATTTT,CASSLGAANSGNTIYF,16,TRBJ1-3,-,TRBV5-1,few
TGTGCCAGCAGCCCTATAAGAACCCTGACTGAGTGTAACACTGAAGCTTTCTTT,CASSPIRTLTECNTEAFF,18,TRBJ1-1,-,TRBV13,-
TGTGCCAGCAGTAGACAGGGGGCAGGAAGAGAGACCCAGTACTTC,CASSRQGAGRETQYF,15,TRBJ2-5,TRBD1,TRBV12-3/TRBV12-4,few
TGTGCCAGCAGCCAAGTAGAGAACACTGAAGCTTTCTTT,CASSQVENTEAFF,13,TRBJ1-1,-,TRBV3-1,-
TGTGCCAGCGGGACAGGGGCATATGGCTACACCTTC,CASGTGAYGYTF,12,TRBJ1-2,TRBD1,TRBV6-5,many
TGCAGCGTTGGACACTTTTTGGGGACAGGGAGGAATGAGCAGTTCTTC,CSVGHFLGTGRNEQFF,16,TRBJ2-1,TRBD1,TRBV29-1,-